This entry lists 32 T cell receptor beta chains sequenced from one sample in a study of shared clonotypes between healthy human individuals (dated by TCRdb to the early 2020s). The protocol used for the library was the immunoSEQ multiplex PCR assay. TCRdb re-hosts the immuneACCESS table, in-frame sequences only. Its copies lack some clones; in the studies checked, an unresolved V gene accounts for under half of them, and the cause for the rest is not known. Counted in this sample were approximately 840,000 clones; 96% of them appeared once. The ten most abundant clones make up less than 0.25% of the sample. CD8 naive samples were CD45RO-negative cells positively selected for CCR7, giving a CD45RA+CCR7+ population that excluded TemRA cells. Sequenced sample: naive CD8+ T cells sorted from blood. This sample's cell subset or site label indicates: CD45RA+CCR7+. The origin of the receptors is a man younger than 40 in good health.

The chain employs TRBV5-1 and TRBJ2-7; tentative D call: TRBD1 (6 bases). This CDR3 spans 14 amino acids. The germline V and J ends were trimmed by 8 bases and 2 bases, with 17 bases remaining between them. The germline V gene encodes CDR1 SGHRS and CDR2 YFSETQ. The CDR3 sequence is CASRGNRDPYEQYF. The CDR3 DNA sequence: TGCGCCAGTAGGGGGAACCGGGACCCCTACGAGCAGTACTTC.

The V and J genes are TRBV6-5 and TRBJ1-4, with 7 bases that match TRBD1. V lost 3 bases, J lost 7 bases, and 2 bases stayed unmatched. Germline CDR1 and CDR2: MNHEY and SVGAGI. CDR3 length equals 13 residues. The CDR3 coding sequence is TGTGCCAGCAGTTATACAGGGGTTGAAAAACTGTTTTTT. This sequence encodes CASSYTGVEKLFF.

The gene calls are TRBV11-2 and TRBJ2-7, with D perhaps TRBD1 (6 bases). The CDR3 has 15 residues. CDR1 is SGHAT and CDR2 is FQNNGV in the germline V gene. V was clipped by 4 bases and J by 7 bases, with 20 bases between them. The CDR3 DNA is TGTGCCAGCAGCTCGCCCCGGACAGCCCTTCGGGAGCAGTACTTC. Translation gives CASSSPRTALREQYF.

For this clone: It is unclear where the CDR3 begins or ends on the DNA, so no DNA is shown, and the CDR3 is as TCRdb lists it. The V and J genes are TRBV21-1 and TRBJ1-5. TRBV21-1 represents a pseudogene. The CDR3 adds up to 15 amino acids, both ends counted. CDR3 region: CASRMVARGNQPQHF.

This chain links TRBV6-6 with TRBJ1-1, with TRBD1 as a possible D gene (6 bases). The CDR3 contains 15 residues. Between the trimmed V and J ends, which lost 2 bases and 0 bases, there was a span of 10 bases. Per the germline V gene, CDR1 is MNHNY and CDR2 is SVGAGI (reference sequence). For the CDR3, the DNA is TGTGCCAGCAGTTACCCAACAGGGCTGAACACTGAAGCTTTCTTT. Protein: CASSYPTGLNTEAFF.

DNA for the CDR3: TGTGCCAGCAGGGCGGGGACCGACTATGGCTACACCTTC. Translating gives CASRAGTDYGYTF. The chain uses TRBV2 and TRBJ1-2, with D perhaps TRBD1 (5 bases). CDR1 is SNHLY and CDR2 is FYNNEI in the germline V gene. The CDR3 length is 13 residues. V lost 6 bases and J 3 bases, leaving 11 bases between the germline ends.

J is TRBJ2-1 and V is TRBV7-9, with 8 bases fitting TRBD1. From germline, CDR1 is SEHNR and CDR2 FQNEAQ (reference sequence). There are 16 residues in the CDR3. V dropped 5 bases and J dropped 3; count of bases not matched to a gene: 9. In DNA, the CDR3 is TGTGCCAGCAGCCCCGAGACAGGGGACCTCTACAATGAGCAGTTCTTC. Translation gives CASSPETGDLYNEQFF.

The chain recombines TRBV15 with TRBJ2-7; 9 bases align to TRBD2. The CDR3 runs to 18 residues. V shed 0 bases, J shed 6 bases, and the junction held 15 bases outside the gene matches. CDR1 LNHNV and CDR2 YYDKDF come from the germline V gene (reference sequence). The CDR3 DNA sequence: TGTGCCACCAGCAGAGATCCCGTGTGGGCGGGAGGGCGACGCGAGCAGTACTTC. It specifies CATSRDPVWAGGRREQYF.

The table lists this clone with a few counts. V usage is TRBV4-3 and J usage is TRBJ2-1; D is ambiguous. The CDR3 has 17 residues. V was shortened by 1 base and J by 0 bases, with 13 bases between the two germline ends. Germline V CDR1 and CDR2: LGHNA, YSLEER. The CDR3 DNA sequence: TGCGCCAGCAGCCAAGCGAAAACAACGAGCTCCTACAATGAGCAGTTCTTC. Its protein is CASSQAKTTSSYNEQFF.

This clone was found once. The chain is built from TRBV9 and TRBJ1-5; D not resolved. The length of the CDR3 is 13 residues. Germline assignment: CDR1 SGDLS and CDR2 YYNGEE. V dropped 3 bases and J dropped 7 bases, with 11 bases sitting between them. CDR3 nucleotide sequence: TGTGCCAGCAGCGGCGGGGAACACCAGCCCCAGCATTTT. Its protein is CASSGGEHQPQHF.

This CDR3 is CASKHGTGGYPDTQYF. CDR3 bases: TGTGCCAGCAAGCATGGGACAGGGGGCTACCCAGATACGCAGTATTTT. The chain has TRBV2 and TRBJ2-3, with 12 bases aligning to TRBD1. This CDR3 is built from 16 residues. With 7 bases clipped from V and 4 bases from J, the junction kept 9 bases outside the gene matches. Per germline, CDR1 SNHLY and CDR2 FYNNEI.

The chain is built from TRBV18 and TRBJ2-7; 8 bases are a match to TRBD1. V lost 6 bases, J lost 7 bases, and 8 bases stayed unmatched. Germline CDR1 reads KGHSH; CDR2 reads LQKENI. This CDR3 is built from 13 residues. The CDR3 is CASSRDRPLEQYF. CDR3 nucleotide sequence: TGTGCCAGCTCTCGGGACAGGCCACTGGAGCAGTACTTC.

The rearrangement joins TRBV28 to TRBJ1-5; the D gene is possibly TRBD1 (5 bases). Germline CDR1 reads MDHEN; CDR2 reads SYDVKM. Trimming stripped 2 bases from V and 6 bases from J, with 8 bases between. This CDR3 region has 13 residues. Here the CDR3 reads CASSLAGFQPQHF. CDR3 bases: TGTGCCAGCAGTTTAGCAGGGTTTCAGCCCCAGCATTTT.

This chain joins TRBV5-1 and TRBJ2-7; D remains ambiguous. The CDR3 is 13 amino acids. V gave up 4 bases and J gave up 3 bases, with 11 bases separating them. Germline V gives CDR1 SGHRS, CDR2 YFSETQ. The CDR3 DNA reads TGCGCCAGCAGCGCCGGAAGTAACTACGAGCAGTACTTC. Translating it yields CASSAGSNYEQYF.

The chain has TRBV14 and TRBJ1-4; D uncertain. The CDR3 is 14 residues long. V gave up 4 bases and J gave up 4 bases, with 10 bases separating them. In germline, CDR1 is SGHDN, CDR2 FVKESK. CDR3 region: CASSRLELNEKLFF. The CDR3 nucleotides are TGTGCCAGCAGCCGATTGGAGCTTAATGAAAAACTGTTTTTT.

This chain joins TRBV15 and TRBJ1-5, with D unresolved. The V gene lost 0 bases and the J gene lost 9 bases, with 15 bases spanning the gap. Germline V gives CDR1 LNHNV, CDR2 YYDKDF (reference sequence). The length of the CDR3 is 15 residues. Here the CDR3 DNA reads TGTGCCACCAGCAGAGATGGGAGTGGTTTGCGGCCCCAGCATTTT. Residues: CATSRDGSGLRPQHF.

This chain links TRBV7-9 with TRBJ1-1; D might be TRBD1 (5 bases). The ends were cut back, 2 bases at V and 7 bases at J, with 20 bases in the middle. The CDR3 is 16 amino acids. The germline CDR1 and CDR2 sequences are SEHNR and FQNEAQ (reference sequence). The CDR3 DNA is TGTGCCAGCAGCTTACCCGGGACCCCGCAAAGCTTTGAAGCTTTCTTT. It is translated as CASSLPGTPQSFEAFF.

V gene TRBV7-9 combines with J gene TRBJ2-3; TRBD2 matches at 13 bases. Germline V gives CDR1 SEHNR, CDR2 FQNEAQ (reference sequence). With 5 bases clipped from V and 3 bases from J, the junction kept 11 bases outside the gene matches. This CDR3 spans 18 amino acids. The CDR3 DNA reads TGTGCCAGCAGCCAGACTAGCGGGAGGCTGTTTAGTACAGATACGCAGTATTTT. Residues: CASSQTSGRLFSTDTQYF.

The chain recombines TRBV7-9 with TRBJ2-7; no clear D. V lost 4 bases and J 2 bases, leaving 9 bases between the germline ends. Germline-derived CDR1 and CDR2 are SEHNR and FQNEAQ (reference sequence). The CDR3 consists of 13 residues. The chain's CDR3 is CASSYGETYEQYF. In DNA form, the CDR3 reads TGTGCCAGCAGCTATGGGGAAACCTACGAGCAGTACTTC.

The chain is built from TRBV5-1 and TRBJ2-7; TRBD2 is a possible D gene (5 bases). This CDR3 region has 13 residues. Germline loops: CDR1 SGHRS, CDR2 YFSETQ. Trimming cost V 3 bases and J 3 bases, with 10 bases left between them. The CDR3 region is CASSSGSIYEQYF. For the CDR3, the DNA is TGCGCCAGCAGCTCGGGATCCATCTACGAGCAGTACTTC.

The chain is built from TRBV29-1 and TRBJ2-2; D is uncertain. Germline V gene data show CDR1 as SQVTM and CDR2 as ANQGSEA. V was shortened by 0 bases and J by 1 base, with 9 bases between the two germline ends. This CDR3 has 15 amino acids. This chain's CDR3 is CSVEDPWGNTGELFF. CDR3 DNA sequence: TGCAGCGTTGAAGATCCTTGGGGGAACACCGGGGAGCTGTTTTTT.

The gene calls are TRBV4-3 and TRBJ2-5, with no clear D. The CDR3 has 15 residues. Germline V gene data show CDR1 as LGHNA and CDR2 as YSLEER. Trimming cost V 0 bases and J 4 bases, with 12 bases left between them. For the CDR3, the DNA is TGCGCCAGCAGCCAAGAGGGGAAGCCGTCAGAGACCCAGTACTTC. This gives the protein CASSQEGKPSETQYF.

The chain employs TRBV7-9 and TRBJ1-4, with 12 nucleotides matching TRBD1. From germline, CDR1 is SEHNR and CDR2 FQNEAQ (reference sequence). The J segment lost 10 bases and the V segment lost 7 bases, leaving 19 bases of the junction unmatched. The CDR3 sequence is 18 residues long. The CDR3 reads CASTSIPGQGAVGRKLFF. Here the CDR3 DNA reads TGTGCCAGCACCTCCATACCGGGACAGGGGGCGGTAGGACGAAAACTGTTTTTT.

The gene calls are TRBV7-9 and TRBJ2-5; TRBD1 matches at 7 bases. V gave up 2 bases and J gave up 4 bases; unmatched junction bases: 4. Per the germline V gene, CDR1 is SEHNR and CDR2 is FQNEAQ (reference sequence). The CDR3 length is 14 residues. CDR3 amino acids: CASSLLAGGETQYF. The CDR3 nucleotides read TGTGCCAGCAGCTTATTAGCAGGGGGAGAGACCCAGTACTTC.

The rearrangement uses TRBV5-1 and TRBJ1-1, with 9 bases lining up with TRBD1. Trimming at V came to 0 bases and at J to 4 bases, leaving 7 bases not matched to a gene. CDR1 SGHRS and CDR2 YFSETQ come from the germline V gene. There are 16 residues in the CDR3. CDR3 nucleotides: TGCGCCAGCAGCTTGGGACAGGGGGACTTAGGCACTGAAGCTTTCTTT. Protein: CASSLGQGDLGTEAFF.

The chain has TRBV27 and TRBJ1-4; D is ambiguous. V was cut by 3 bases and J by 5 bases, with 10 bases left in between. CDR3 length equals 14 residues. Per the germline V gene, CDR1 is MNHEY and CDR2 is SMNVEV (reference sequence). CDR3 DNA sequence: TGTGCCAGCAGTTTGCGGCAGAGAAATGAAAAACTGTTTTTT. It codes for CASSLRQRNEKLFF.

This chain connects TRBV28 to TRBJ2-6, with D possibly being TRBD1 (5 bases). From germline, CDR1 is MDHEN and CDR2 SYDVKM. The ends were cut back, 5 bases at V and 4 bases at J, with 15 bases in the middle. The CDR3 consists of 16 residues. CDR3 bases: TGTGCCAGCAGTGTAGACAGATATCGAGGGGCCAACGTCCTGACTTTC. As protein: CASSVDRYRGANVLTF. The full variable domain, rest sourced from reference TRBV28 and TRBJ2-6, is DVKVTQSSRYLVKRTGEKVFLECVQDMDHENMFWYRQDPGLGLRLIYFSYDVKMKEKGDIPEGYSVSREKKERFSLILESASTNQTSMYLCASSVDRYRGANVLTFGAGSRLTVL.

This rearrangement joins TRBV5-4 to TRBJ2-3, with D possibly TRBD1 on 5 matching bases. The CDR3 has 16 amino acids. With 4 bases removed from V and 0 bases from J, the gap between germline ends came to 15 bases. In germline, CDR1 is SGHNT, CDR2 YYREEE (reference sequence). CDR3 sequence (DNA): TGTGCCAGCAGCCCAGATCAGGGATCTAGCACAGATACGCAGTATTTT. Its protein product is CASSPDQGSSTDTQYF.

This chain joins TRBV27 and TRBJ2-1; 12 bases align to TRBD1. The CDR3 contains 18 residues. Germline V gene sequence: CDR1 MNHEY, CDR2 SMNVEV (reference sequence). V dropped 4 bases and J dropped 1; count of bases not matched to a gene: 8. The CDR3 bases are TGTGCCAGCAGTTCCTCGGGACAGGGGGCCGAATCCTACAATGAGCAGTTCTTC. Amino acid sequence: CASSSSGQGAESYNEQFF.

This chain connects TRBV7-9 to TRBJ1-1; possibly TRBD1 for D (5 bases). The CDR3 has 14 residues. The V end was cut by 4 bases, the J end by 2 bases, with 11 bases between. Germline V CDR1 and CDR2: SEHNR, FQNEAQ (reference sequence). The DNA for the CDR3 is TGTGCCAGCAGCTCTCCGAGGGGAAACACTGAAGCTTTCTTT. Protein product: CASSSPRGNTEAFF.

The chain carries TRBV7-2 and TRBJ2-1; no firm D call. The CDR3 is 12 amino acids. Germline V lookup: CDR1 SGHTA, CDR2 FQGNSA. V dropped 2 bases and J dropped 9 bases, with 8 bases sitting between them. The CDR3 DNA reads TGTGCCAGCAGCTTAATTGTTCTTGAGCAGTTCTTC. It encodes CASSLIVLEQFF.

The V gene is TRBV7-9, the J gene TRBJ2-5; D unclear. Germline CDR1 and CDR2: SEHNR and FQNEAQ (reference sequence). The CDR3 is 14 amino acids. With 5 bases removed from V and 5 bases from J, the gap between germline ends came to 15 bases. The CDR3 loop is CASSLPLAQETQYF. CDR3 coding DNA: TGTGCCAGCAGCCTTCCACTTGCCCAGGAGACCCAGTACTTC. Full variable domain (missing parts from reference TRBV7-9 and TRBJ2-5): DTGVSQNPRHKITKRGQNVTFRCDPISEHNRLYWYRQTLGQGPEFLTYFQNEAQLEKSRLLSDRFSAERPKGSFSTLEIQRTEQGDSAMYLCASSLPLAQETQYFGPGTRLLVL.